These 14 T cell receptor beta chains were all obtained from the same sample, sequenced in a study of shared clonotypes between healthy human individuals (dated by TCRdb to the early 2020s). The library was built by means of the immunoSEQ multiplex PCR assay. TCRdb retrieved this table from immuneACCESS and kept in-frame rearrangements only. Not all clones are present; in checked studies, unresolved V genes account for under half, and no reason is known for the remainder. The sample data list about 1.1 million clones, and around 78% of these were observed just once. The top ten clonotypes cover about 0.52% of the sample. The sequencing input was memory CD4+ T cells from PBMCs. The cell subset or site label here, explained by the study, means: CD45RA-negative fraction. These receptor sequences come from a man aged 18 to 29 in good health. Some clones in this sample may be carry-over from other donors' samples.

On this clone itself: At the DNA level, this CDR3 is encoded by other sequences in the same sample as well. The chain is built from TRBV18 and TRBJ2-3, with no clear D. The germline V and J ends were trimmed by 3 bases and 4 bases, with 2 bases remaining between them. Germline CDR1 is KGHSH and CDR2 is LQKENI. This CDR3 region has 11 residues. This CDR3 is CASSPADTQYF. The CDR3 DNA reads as TGTGCCAGCTCACCGGCAGATACGCAGTATTTT.

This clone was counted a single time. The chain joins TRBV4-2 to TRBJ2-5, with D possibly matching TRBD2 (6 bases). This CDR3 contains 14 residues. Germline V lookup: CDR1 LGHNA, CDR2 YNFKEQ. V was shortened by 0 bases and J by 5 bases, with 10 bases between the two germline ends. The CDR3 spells CASSQEWLAETQYF. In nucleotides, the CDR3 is TGTGCCAGCAGCCAAGAGTGGCTAGCGGAGACCCAGTACTTC.

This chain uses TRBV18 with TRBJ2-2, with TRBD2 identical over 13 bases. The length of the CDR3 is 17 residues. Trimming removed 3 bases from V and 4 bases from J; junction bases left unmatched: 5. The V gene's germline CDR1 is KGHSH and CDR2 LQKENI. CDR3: CASSPGRLAGGTGELFF. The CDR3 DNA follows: TGTGCCAGCTCACCCGGACGACTAGCGGGGGGCACCGGGGAGCTGTTTTTT.

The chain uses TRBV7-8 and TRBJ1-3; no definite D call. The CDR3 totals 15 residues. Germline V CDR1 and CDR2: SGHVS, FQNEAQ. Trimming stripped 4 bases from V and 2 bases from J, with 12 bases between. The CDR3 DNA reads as TGTGCCAGCAGCTCTAACCGGGATCCTGGAAACACCATATATTTT. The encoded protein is CASSSNRDPGNTIYF.

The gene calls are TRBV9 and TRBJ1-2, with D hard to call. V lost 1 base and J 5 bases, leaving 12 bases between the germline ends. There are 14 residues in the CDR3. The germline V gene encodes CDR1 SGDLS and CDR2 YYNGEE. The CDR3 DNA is TGTGCCAGCAGCGTATTTCCAGAGAATTATGGCTACACCTTC. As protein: CASSVFPENYGYTF. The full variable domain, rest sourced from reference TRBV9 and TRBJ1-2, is DSGVTQTPKHLITATGQRVTLRCSPRSGDLSVYWYQQSLDQGLQFLIQYYNGEERAKGNILERFSAQQFPDLHSELNLSSLELGDSALYFCASSVFPENYGYTFGSGTRLTVV.

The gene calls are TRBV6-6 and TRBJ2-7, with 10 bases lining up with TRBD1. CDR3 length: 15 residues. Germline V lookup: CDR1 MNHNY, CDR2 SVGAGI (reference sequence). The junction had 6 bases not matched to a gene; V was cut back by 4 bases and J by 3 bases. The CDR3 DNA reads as TGTGCCAGCAGTTCCCGGGACAGGGGAATCTACGAGCAGTACTTC. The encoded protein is CASSSRDRGIYEQYF.

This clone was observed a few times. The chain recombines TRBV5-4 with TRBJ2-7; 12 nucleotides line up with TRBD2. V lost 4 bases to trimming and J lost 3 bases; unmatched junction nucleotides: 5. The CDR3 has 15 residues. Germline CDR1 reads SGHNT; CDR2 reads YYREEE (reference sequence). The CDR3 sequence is CASSQGTSGYYEQYF. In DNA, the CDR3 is TGTGCCAGCAGCCAAGGGACTAGCGGGTACTACGAGCAGTACTTC. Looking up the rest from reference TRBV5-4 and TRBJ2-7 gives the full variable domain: ETGVTQSPTHLIKTRGQQVTLRCSSQSGHNTVSWYQQALGQGPQFIFQYYREEENGRGNFPPRFSGLQFPNYSSELNVNALELDDSALYLCASSQGTSGYYEQYFGPGTRLTVT.

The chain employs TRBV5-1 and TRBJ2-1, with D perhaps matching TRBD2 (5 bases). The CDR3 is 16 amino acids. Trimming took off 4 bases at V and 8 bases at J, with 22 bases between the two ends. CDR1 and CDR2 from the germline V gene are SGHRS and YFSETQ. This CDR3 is CASSAGLQPSSDEQFF. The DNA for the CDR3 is TGCGCCAGCAGCGCAGGACTCCAACCGAGTAGCGATGAGCAGTTCTTC.

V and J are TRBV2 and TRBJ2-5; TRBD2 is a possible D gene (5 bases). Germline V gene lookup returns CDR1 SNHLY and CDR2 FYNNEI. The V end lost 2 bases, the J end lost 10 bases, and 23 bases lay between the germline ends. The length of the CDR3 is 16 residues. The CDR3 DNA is TGTGCCAGCAGTGAATTGAGGACTCCCGGAAGAGTTAGCCAGTACTTC. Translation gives CASSELRTPGRVSQYF.

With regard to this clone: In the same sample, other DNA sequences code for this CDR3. The CDR3 sequence: CASSPGLAGDTDTQYF. The CDR3 nucleotides are TGCGCCAGCAGTCCGGGACTAGCGGGAGACACAGATACGCAGTATTTT. V and J are TRBV5-1 and TRBJ2-3; TRBD2 matches at 14 bases. CDR1 is SGHRS, CDR2 YFSETQ, per germline. The CDR3 has 16 residues. The ends lost 5 bases at V and 2 bases at J; junction bases unmatched: 4.

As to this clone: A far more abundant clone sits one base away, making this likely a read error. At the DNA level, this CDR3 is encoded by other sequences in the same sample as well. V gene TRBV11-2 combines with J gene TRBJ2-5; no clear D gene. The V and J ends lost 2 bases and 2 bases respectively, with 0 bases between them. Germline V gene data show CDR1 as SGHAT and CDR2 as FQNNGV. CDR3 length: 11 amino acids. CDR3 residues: CASSLQETQYF. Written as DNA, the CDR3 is TGTGCCAGCAGCTTACAAGAGACCCAGTACTTC.

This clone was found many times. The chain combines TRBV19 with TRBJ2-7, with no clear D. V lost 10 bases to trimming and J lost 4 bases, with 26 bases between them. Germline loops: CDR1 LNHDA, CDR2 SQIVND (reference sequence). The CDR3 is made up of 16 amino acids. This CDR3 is CATQPAGRPGPYEQYF. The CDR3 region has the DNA TGTGCCACCCAGCCGGCCGGACGCCCCGGCCCTTACGAGCAGTACTTC.

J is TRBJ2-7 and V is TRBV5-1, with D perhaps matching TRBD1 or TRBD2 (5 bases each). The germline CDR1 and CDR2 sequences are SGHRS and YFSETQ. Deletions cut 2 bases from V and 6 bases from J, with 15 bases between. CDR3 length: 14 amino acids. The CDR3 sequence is CASSLGTSGREQYF. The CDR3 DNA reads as TGCGCCAGCAGCTTAGGGACCTCGGGACGCGAGCAGTACTTC. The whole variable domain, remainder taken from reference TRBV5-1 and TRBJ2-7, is KAGVTQTPRYLIKTRGQQVTLSCSPISGHRSVSWYQQTPGQGLQFLFEYFSETQRNKGNFPGRFSGRQFSNSRSEMNVSTLELGDSALYLCASSLGTSGREQYFGPGTRLTVT.

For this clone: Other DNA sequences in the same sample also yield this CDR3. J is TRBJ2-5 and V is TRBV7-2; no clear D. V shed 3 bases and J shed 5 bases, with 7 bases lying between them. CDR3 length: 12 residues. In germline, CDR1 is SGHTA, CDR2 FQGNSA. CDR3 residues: CASSLIRETQYF. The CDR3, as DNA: TGTGCCAGCAGCTTGATCCGGGAGACCCAGTACTTC.